The 14 T cell receptor beta chains listed next were all sequenced from one sample in a study of T cell responses to AZD1222 COVID-19 vaccine. Profiling relied on immunoSEQ multiplex PCR, and the TCRdb table lists in-frame clones only, not all of them. The repertoire holds approximately 120,000 clones, with 75% to 90% as singletons. The sequenced sample was peripheral blood, obtained on day 0 of MenACWY control vaccination. Source of these receptors: an adult in good health.

This chain uses TRBV18 with TRBJ2-2; possibly TRBD2 for D (5 bases). Trimming pared 3 bases from V and 0 bases from J, leaving 11 bases between. CDR3 size: 16 residues. The germline CDR1 and CDR2 sequences are KGHSH and LQKENI. CDR3 sequence reads: CASSPSGNPNTGELFF. CDR3 DNA: TGTGCCAGCTCACCTTCGGGGAATCCGAACACCGGGGAGCTGTTTTTT.

This chain joins TRBV11-3 and TRBJ1-2; tentative D call: TRBD1 (5 bases). This CDR3 is 18 amino acids long. Trimming took 5 bases from V and 2 from J, leaving 24 bases between them. Germline lookup yields CDR1 SGHNT and CDR2 YENEEA. The CDR3 DNA is TGTGCCAGCAGCCTCGGGGGTTCGGTCTATGGGGCAAACTATGGCTACACCTTC. Protein sequence: CASSLGGSVYGANYGYTF.

Note on this clone: The junction does not match germline at one end; this may be a read error. J is TRBJ2-7 and V is TRBV27; TRBD2 agrees at 9 bases. This CDR3 spans 15 amino acids. Germline CDR1 and CDR2: MNHEY and SMNVEV (reference sequence). The CDR3 spells CASSLSAGGVYEQYF. CDR3 DNA: TGTGCCAGCAGTCTATCGGCGGGAGGGGTATATGAGCAGTACTTC.

This chain uses TRBV5-1 with TRBJ1-2; possible D gene TRBD1, 5 bases. The ends were cut back, 0 bases at V and 2 bases at J, with 5 bases in the middle. The CDR3 loop spans 13 amino acids. Germline assignment: CDR1 SGHRS and CDR2 YFSETQ. The CDR3 nucleotides are TGCGCCAGCAGCTTGGGGGGGAACTATGGCTACACCTTC. Protein product: CASSLGGNYGYTF.

The V call is TRBV10-3, the J call TRBJ2-7; 13 nucleotides line up with TRBD2. Germline trimming cut 6 bases from V and 6 bases from J; bases unmatched to any gene: 5. This CDR3 has 14 amino acids. Germline lookup yields CDR1 ENHRY and CDR2 SYGVKD. The CDR3 DNA sequence: TGTGCCATCAGGCCGGGACTAGCGGGAAGCGAGCAGTACTTC. Protein product: CAIRPGLAGSEQYF.

This clone appeared once. J is TRBJ1-1 and V is TRBV6-5; D remains ambiguous. The V gene lost 6 bases and the J gene lost 6 bases, with 17 bases spanning the gap. CDR3 size: 14 residues. From germline, CDR1 is MNHEY and CDR2 SVGAGI. The chain's CDR3 is CASSPLLRVSEAFF. The CDR3 nucleotides read TGTGCCAGCAGCCCCCTCCTCCGGGTTTCTGAAGCTTTCTTT.

The chain joins TRBV6-5 to TRBJ2-1; perhaps TRBD1 as D (6 bases). Trimming took 3 bases from V and 7 from J, leaving 13 bases between them. The CDR3 is 14 residues long. Germline assignment: CDR1 MNHEY and CDR2 SVGAGI. The CDR3 reads CASSYVGAGNEQFF. CDR3 nucleotide sequence: TGTGCCAGCAGTTATGTGGGGGCAGGGAATGAGCAGTTCTTC.

The chain carries TRBV11-2 and TRBJ1-5; D is unclear. The CDR3 covers 13 residues. Per the germline V gene, CDR1 is SGHAT and CDR2 is FQNNGV. V lost 0 bases and J 6 bases, leaving 6 bases between the germline ends. In DNA, the CDR3 is TGTGCCAGCAGCTTAGATCTGGCTCAGCCCCAGCATTTT. This translates into CASSLDLAQPQHF.

This chain links TRBV6-6 with TRBJ2-7; 7 bases align to TRBD1. This CDR3 has 13 amino acids. Germline CDR1 is MNHNY and CDR2 is SVGAGI (reference sequence). Losses at the gene ends were 4 bases for V and 4 bases for J; bases not matched to a gene: 4. In nucleotides, the CDR3 is TGTGCCAGCAGTTTGGAACAGGGGTACGAGCAGTACTTC. Protein: CASSLEQGYEQYF.

This clone has only a few counts. The V gene is TRBV5-6, the J gene TRBJ2-2; 7 bases fit TRBD2. V lost 1 base, J lost 6 bases, and 9 bases stayed unmatched. Germline CDR1 reads SGHDT; CDR2 reads YYEEEE. The CDR3 loop spans 16 amino acids. The CDR3 loop is CASSLRTPGGAGELFF. CDR3 sequence (DNA): TGTGCCAGCAGCTTGAGGACTCCGGGAGGAGCCGGGGAGCTGTTTTTT.

V usage is TRBV12-3 or TRBV12-4 and J usage is TRBJ1-2; D may be TRBD1 (6 bases). The CDR3 length is 13 residues. V lost 2 bases and J lost 6, with 10 bases in between. CDR3 loop: CASSLNRDNGYTF. The CDR3 DNA sequence: TGTGCCAGCAGTTTAAACCGGGACAATGGCTACACCTTC.

The chain joins TRBV2 to TRBJ2-1, with D unresolved. Germline V lookup: CDR1 SNHLY, CDR2 FYNNEI. The CDR3 consists of 11 residues. Trimming left V 3 bases short and J 10 bases short, with 7 bases between. The CDR3 region is CASSDRIEQFF. As DNA, the CDR3 is TGTGCCAGCAGTGATAGAATAGAGCAGTTCTTC.

V and J are TRBV2 and TRBJ2-3; a weak D match, TRBD1 (5 bases). The germline V gene encodes CDR1 SNHLY and CDR2 FYNNEI. The V and J ends lost 2 bases and 2 bases respectively, with 8 bases between them. The CDR3 has 14 residues. In DNA, the CDR3 is TGTGCCAGCAGTGAACGACAGTACACAGATACGCAGTATTTT. This translates into CASSERQYTDTQYF.

The chain joins TRBV10-3 to TRBJ2-1; 8 bases map to TRBD1. The trim removed 4 bases at V and 10 bases at J, leaving 3 bases unmatched. Looked up from germline, CDR1 is ENHRY and CDR2 is SYGVKD. CDR3 length equals 12 residues. DNA for the CDR3: TGTGCCATCAGTGGGGGGACAGGAGAGCAGTTCTTC. Encoded protein: CAISGGTGEQFF.